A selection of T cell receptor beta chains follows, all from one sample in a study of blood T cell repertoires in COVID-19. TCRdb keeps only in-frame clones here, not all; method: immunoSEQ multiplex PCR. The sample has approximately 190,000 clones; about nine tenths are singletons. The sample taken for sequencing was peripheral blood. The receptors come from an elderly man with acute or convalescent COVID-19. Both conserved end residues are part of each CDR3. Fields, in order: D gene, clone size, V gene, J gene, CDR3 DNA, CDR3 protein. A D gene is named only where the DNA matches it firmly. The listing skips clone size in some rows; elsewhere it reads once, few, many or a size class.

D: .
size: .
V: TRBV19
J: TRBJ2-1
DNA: TGTGCCAGTAGTATACCGCGGAGGGATGAGCAGTTCTTC
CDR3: CASSIPRRDEQFF

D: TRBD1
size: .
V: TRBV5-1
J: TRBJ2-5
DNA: TGCGCCAGCAGCGCCTCCGTCAGGGGGAAGACCCAGTACTTC
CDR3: CASSASVRGKTQYF

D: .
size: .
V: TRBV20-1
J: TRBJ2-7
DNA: TGCAGTGCTAGAGATCACTACGAGCAGTACTTC
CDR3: CSARDHYEQYF

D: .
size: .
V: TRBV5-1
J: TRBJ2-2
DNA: TGCGCCAGCAGCTTGGCAGCAGGGTCGAACACCGGGGAGCTGTTTTTT
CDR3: CASSLAAGSNTGELFF

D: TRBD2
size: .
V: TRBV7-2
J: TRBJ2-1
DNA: TGTGCCAGCAGCTTCACCCCCGCCGGACTAGCGGGAGTTGAGCAGTTCTTC
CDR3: CASSFTPAGLAGVEQFF

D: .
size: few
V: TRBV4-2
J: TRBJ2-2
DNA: TGTGCCAGCAGCCAAGATGAGGCGAACACCGGGGAGCTGTTTTTT
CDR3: CASSQDEANTGELFF

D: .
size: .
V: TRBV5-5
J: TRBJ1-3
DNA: TGTGCCAGCAGCATGCAGGGGTTGTACGTGGGAAACACCATATATTTT
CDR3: CASSMQGLYVGNTIYF

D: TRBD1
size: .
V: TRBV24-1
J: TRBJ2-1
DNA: TGTGCCACCAGTGATTCCGACGGGACAGGGAAGAATGAGCAGTTCTTC
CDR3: CATSDSDGTGKNEQFF

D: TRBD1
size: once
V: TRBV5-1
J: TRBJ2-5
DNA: TGCGCCAGCAGCATAGGGACAGGGAACCAAGAGACCCAGTACTTC
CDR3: CASSIGTGNQETQYF

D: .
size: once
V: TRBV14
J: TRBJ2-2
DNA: TGTGCCAGCAGCCGACAGGCGTACACCGGGGAGCTGTTTTTT
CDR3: CASSRQAYTGELFF

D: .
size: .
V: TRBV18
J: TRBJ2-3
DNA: TGTGCCAGCTCACCACCTGGTATAACTAGCACAGATACGCAGTATTTT
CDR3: CASSPPGITSTDTQYF

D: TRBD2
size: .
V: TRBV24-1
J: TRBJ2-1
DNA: TGTGCCACCAGTAGGAGCGGGGTTATGAATGAGCAGTTCTTC
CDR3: CATSRSGVMNEQFF

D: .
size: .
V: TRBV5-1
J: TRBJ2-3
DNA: TGCGCCAGCAGTGTAGGAGACACAGATACGCAGTATTTT
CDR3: CASSVGDTDTQYF

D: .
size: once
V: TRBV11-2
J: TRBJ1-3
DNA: TGTGCCAGCAGCTCCAACAGGGACACCATATATTTT
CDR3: CASSSNRDTIYF

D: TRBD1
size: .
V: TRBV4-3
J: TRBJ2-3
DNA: TGCGCCAGCAGCCAAGATAGACAGGGGGCAGATACGCAGTATTTT
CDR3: CASSQDRQGADTQYF

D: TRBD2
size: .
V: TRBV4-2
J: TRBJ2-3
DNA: TGTGCCAGCAGCCAAGATCCGGGGGGGGGAATCACAGATACGCAGTATTTT
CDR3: CASSQDPGGGITDTQYF

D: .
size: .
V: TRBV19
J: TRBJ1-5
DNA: TGTGCCAGTAGTATAGCCCCAGGGCGCGTTTATAGCAATCAGCCCCAGCATTTT
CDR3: CASSIAPGRVYSNQPQHF

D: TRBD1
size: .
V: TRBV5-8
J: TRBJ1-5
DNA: TGTGCCAGCAGCGAGGGACAGGTCAAAGGGCAGCCCCAGCATTTT
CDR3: CASSEGQVKGQPQHF

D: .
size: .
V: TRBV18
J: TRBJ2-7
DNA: TGTGCCAGCTCACCTCCCGCGGGCCTACCTTACGAGCAGTACTTC
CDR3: CASSPPAGLPYEQYF

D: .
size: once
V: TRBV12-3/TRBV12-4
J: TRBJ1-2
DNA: TGTGCCAGCGGACGCGGCAGGGGAAGTGGCTACACCTTC
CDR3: CASGRGRGSGYTF

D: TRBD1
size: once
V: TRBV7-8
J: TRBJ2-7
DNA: TGTGCCAGCAGCCCCCAGGGGGAAGGCTACGAGCAGTACTTC
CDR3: CASSPQGEGYEQYF

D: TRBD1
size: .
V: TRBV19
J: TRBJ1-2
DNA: TGTGCCAGTAGTAGCCGACAGGGTAGCTACACCTTC
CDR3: CASSSRQGSYTF

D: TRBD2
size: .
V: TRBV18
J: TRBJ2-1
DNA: TGTGCCAGCTCATTGACCAGCCTCTTAGCGGGGGCCGGCCGGAATGAGCAGTTCTTC
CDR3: CASSLTSLLAGAGRNEQFF

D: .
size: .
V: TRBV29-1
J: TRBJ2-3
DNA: TGCAGCGTTGTAGGAGGCGGAAGGTCCACAGATACGCAGTATTTT
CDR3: CSVVGGGRSTDTQYF

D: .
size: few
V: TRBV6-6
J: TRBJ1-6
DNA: TGTGCCAGCAGTTACCTAGAACAGGGTCCCTCACCCCTCCACTTT
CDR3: CASSYLEQGPSPLHF

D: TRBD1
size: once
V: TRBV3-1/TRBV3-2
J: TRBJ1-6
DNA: TGTGCCAGCAGCCTAGCCGGGACAGAACCTTATAATTCACCCCTCCACTTT
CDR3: CASSLAGTEPYNSPLHF

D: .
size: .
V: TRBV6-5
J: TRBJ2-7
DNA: TGTGCCAGCGTGGACTACTACGAGCAGTACTTC
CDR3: CASVDYYEQYF

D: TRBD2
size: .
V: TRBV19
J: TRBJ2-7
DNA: TGTGCCAGTAGGGCGGGACTAGCGGGTATCTACGAGCAGTACTTC
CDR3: CASRAGLAGIYEQYF

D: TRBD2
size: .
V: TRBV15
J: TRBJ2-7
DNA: TGTGCCACCAGCAGAGATGGGGGGGGAACGTACGAGCAGTACTTC
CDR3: CATSRDGGGTYEQYF

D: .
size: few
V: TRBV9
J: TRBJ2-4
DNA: TGTGCCAGCAGCGACCGAAATAGTAACATTCAGTACTTC
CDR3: CASSDRNSNIQYF

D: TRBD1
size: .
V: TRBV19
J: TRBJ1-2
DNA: TGTGCCAGTATGGGGACAGACTTTCTAAGTCGAGCTGGCTACACCTTC
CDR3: CASMGTDFLSRAGYTF

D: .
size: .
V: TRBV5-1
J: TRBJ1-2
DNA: TGCGCCAGCAGCTTGGGACAGCTCTATGGCTACACCTTC
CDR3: CASSLGQLYGYTF

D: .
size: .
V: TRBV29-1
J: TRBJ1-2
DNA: TGCAGCGTTGAGCTGGGGGGGCGAAGCTACACCTTC
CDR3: CSVELGGRSYTF

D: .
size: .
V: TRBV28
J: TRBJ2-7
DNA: TGTGCCAGCACCCCGGGTGTCCCCGGCGGAAGCTCCTACGAGCAGTACTTC
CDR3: CASTPGVPGGSSYEQYF

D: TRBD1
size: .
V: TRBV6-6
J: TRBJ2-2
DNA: TGTGCCAGCAGTCCGGGACAGGGGGCGAACACCGGGGAGCTGTTTTTT
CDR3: CASSPGQGANTGELFF

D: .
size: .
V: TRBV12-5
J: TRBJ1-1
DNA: TGTGCTAGTGGGCAGGGATACCCCCCCGAAGCTTTCTTT
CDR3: CASGQGYPPEAFF

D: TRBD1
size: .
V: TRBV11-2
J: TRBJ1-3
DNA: TGTGCCAGCAGCTTATGGACAGGGTCCTCTGGAAACACCATATATTTT
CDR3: CASSLWTGSSGNTIYF

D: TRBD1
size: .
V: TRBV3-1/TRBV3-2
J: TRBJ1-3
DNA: TGTGCCAGCAGCCAAAACACAGGGGGCGCTGGAAACACCATATATTTT
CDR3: CASSQNTGGAGNTIYF

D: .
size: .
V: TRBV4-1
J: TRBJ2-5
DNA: TGCGCCAGCAGCCAAGCGCTCGTGTACGGAGAGACCCAGTACTTC
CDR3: CASSQALVYGETQYF

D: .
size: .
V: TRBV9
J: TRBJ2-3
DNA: TGTGCCAGCAGCGTAGCTCCTAGCTGGGGAGATACGCAGTATTTT
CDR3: CASSVAPSWGDTQYF

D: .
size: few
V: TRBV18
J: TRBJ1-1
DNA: TGTGCCAGCTCACCCCCGTATTTTCCTGAAGCTTTCTTT
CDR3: CASSPPYFPEAFF

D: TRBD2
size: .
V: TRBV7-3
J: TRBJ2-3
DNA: TGTGCCAGCAGCCCCCTAGCGGGAGATTTGAATACGCAGTATTTT
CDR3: CASSPLAGDLNTQYF

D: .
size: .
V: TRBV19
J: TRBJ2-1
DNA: TGTGCCAGTAGTACTAACAGGTTTGAGCAGTTCTTC
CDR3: CASSTNRFEQFF